This entry describes one T cell receptor beta chain. Its matching antigen is unknown. The CDR3 runs 15 residues. Germline loops: CDR1 SGHVS, CDR2 FNYEAQ. The ends lost 2 bases at V and 4 bases at J; junction bases unmatched: 5. The data stem from a study of T cells in localized non-small cell lung cancer. Broader study findings: Uninvolved adjacent lung showed peak T cell clonality, exceeding tumor. Elevated blood T cell density was associated with longer overall survival.

Assay: immunoSEQ multiplex PCR; the TCRdb copy retains only in-frame clones and omits some. The repertoire consists of approximately 150,000 clones, with roughly 90% occurring once and the leading ten covering 1.5% to 2%. The sample was peripheral blood, taken before any cancer treatment. This chain connects TRBV7-6 to TRBJ1-2, with 9 bases lining up with TRBD1. The origin of this receptor is a female donor older than 55 with stage I lung adenocarcinoma. CDR3 loop: CASSLYPTGGYGYTF. The CDR3 DNA reads TGTGCCAGCAGCTTATATCCGACAGGGGGCTATGGCTACACCTTC.